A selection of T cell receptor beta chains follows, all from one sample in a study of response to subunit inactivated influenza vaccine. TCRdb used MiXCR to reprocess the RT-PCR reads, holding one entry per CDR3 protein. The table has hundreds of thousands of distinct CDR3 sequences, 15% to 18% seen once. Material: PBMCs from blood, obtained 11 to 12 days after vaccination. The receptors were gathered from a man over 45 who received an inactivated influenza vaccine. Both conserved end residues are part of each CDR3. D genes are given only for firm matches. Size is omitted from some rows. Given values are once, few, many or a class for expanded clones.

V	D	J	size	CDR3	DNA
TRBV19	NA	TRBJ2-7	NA	CASSAFKKKGIYEQYF	TGTGCCAGTAGTGCTTTCAAGAAGAAAGGAATCTACGAGCAGTACTTC
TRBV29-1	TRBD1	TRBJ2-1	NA	CSVKPGTGGPEQFF	TGCAGCGTTAAACCTGGGACAGGGGGACCCGAGCAGTTCTTC
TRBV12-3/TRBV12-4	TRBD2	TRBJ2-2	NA	CASSRTSGSYGELFF	TGTGCCAGCAGCCGGACTAGCGGGAGTTATGGGGAGCTGTTTTTT
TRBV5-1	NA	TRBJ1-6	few	CASRPDGNSPLHF	TGCGCCAGCAGACCGGACGGGAATTCACCCCTCCACTTT
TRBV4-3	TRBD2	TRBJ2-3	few	CASSLGTTAQYF	TGCGCCAGCAGCCTTGGGACTACCGCGCAGTATTTT
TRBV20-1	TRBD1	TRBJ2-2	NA	CSARDLRGRTGELFF	TGCAGTGCTAGAGATCTCAGGGGGCGCACCGGGGAGCTGTTTTTT
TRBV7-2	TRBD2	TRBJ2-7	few	CASSLAASGRDYEQYF	TGTGCCAGCAGCTTAGCTGCTAGCGGGAGGGACTACGAGCAGTACTTC
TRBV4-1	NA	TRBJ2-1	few	CASSQEWDGVYNEQFF	TGCGCCAGCAGCCAAGAATGGGACGGAGTATACAATGAGCAGTTCTTC
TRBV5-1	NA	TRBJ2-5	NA	CASSFSSTFPIQETQYF	TGCGCCAGCAGCTTCTCGAGTACCTTCCCCATCCAAGAGACCCAGTACTTC
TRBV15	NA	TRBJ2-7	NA	CATSRDVGHLYEQYF	TGTGCCACCAGCAGAGATGTTGGCCACCTTTACGAGCAGTACTTC